A selection of T cell receptor beta chains follows, all from one sample in a study of shared clonotypes between healthy human individuals. Produced via immunoSEQ multiplex PCR; TCRdb's table is partial and in-frame only. The data contain hundreds of thousands of clones, roughly 96% of them singletons. Input material: naive CD8+ T cells sorted from blood. The origin of the receptors is a woman in her 30s in good health. Each CDR3 is given with its conserved first and last residue. A D gene is named only where the DNA matches it firmly. Expanded clones are given a class, and other clones once, few, many or no size at all.

D gene: NA; clone size: NA; J gene: TRBJ2-7; V gene: TRBV15; CDR3 protein: CATSITTGVTYEQYF; CDR3 DNA: TGTGCCACCAGCATTACGACCGGGGTCACCTACGAGCAGTACTTC
D gene: TRBD2; clone size: NA; J gene: TRBJ2-1; V gene: TRBV30; CDR3 protein: CAWSVLGSGRPYNEQFF; CDR3 DNA: TGTGCCTGGAGTGTACTCGGTAGCGGGAGGCCCTACAATGAGCAGTTCTTC
D gene: TRBD1; clone size: NA; J gene: TRBJ1-2; V gene: TRBV7-8; CDR3 protein: CASSLDGTEGVWYGYTF; CDR3 DNA: TGTGCCAGCAGCTTGGACGGGACAGAGGGTGTTTGGTATGGCTACACCTTC
D gene: NA; clone size: NA; J gene: TRBJ2-2; V gene: TRBV27; CDR3 protein: CASSPPSGANTGELFF; CDR3 DNA: TGTGCCAGCAGTCCCCCTTCTGGTGCGAACACCGGGGAGCTGTTTTTT
D gene: NA; clone size: once; J gene: TRBJ2-7; V gene: TRBV10-2; CDR3 protein: CASSYRVGEQYF; CDR3 DNA: TGCGCCAGCAGTTACAGGGTGGGTGAGCAGTACTTC
D gene: TRBD2; clone size: NA; J gene: TRBJ2-7; V gene: TRBV6-5; CDR3 protein: CASSLAGENYEQYF; CDR3 DNA: TGTGCCAGCAGCTTAGCGGGAGAAAACTACGAGCAGTACTTC
D gene: TRBD2; clone size: NA; J gene: TRBJ2-7; V gene: TRBV5-6; CDR3 protein: CASSLMTSGRADEQYF; CDR3 DNA: TGTGCCAGCAGCTTGATGACTAGCGGGAGGGCCGACGAGCAGTACTTC
D gene: TRBD1; clone size: once; J gene: TRBJ1-2; V gene: TRBV6-5; CDR3 protein: CASSYTGGADGYTF; CDR3 DNA: TGTGCCAGCAGTTACACAGGGGGGGCTGATGGCTACACCTTC
D gene: NA; clone size: NA; J gene: TRBJ1-1; V gene: TRBV5-6; CDR3 protein: CASSLAGPVLNTEAFF; CDR3 DNA: TGTGCCAGCAGCTTGGCCGGTCCGGTACTGAACACTGAAGCTTTCTTT
D gene: NA; clone size: NA; J gene: TRBJ1-1; V gene: TRBV2; CDR3 protein: CASRGGEGNTEAFF; CDR3 DNA: TGTGCCAGCAGGGGTGGAGAGGGAAACACTGAAGCTTTCTTT
D gene: NA; clone size: NA; J gene: TRBJ1-2; V gene: TRBV10-1; CDR3 protein: CASSESKSGTGYTF; CDR3 DNA: TGCGCCAGCAGTGAGTCGAAGTCCGGGACTGGCTACACCTTC
D gene: NA; clone size: NA; J gene: TRBJ2-6; V gene: TRBV19; CDR3 protein: CASLGGANVLTF; CDR3 DNA: TGTGCCAGCCTAGGGGGGGCCAACGTCCTGACTTTC
D gene: NA; clone size: NA; J gene: TRBJ1-1; V gene: TRBV27; CDR3 protein: CASSLSKTGVIEAFF; CDR3 DNA: TGTGCCAGCAGTTTATCCAAGACAGGTGTGATTGAAGCTTTCTTT
D gene: TRBD1; clone size: NA; J gene: TRBJ2-7; V gene: TRBV30; CDR3 protein: CAWTPGTGIHEQYF; CDR3 DNA: TGTGCCTGGACCCCCGGGACAGGGATCCACGAGCAGTACTTC
D gene: NA; clone size: NA; J gene: TRBJ2-1; V gene: TRBV27; CDR3 protein: CASSLGSSYNEQFF; CDR3 DNA: TGTGCCAGCAGTTTGGGCAGCTCCTACAATGAGCAGTTCTTC
D gene: NA; clone size: NA; J gene: TRBJ1-4; V gene: TRBV5-1; CDR3 protein: CASSLVGTDEKLFF; CDR3 DNA: TGCGCCAGCAGCTTGGTAGGGACGGATGAAAAACTGTTTTTT
D gene: NA; clone size: NA; J gene: TRBJ2-1; V gene: TRBV5-4; CDR3 protein: CASSLLGNEQFF; CDR3 DNA: TGTGCCAGCAGCTTGTTAGGGAATGAGCAGTTCTTC
D gene: NA; clone size: NA; J gene: TRBJ1-3; V gene: TRBV13; CDR3 protein: CASSLGDSGNTIYF; CDR3 DNA: TGTGCCAGCAGCTTAGGCGACTCTGGAAACACCATATATTTT
D gene: NA; clone size: NA; J gene: TRBJ2-1; V gene: TRBV4-1; CDR3 protein: CASSQARQGGEQFF; CDR3 DNA: TGCGCCAGCAGCCAGGCGAGACAGGGAGGAGAGCAGTTCTTC
D gene: NA; clone size: NA; J gene: TRBJ1-1; V gene: TRBV28; CDR3 protein: CASSFGVPRVEKNTEAFF; CDR3 DNA: TGTGCCAGCAGTTTTGGTGTTCCCCGGGTAGAGAAGAACACTGAAGCTTTCTTT
D gene: NA; clone size: NA; J gene: TRBJ2-5; V gene: TRBV27; CDR3 protein: CASRGETQYF; CDR3 DNA: TGTGCCAGCAGGGGAGAGACCCAGTACTTC
D gene: NA; clone size: once; J gene: TRBJ2-1; V gene: TRBV5-4; CDR3 protein: CASSLAPQAFYNEQFF; CDR3 DNA: TGTGCCAGCAGCTTGGCCCCGCAGGCTTTCTACAATGAGCAGTTCTTC